The present TCR beta chain was sequenced within a study of blood T cell repertoires in COVID-19 (dated by TCRdb to 2020 to 2022). Regarding the complete study: The collaborator samples originated in the United States, Italy and Spain and spanned the acute and convalescent phases of COVID-19. The prospective study material was composed of cDNA or gDNA derived from T cells, B-cell-depleted T cells, or PBMCs. Deeply sampled blood TCRbeta repertoires from subjects exposed to, actively infected with, or recovered from COVID-19 were included in the dataset. The repertoires were released in a freely available public database meant as a resource for research on the immune response to SARS-CoV-2. The samples were drawn from two sources: the first 160 participants of the ongoing ImmuneRACE study, and 950 to 1,500 subjects contributed by 6 global collaborators. Nearly every sample came with metadata listing a de-identified subject ID, COVID-19 status, age in years and sex. Where HLA class I and class II types were available, the types were taken from metadata supplied by the sample provider, not from assay-based typing.

In the prospective study, participants were about 18 to 90 years old, resided in about two dozen geographic areas of the United States, and were enrolled through a virtual design. Cohort assignment in the prospective study relied on participant-reported clinical history from a screening survey and a study questionnaire. Exposed participants had been in contact, within 2 weeks of entering the study, with a person who had a PCR-confirmed or clinician-diagnosed case of COVID-19. Mobile phlebotomists in the prospective study collected whole blood, serum and a nasopharyngeal or oropharyngeal swab from every participant. Participants in the prospective study had the option to provide additional blood draws and questionnaires over an approximately 2-month period. Before DNA extraction, prospective study blood samples were shipped either frozen or at room temperature. Here is what the overall study found, with its caveats: How much clinical and demographic metadata was included differed by source and by participant, and the metadata was provided uncurated.

As for this clone: Its antigen has not been determined. No per-base quality is available; no much larger clone lies one base away.

TCRbeta CDR3 regions were amplified from genomic DNA by means of the immunoSEQ Assay, a bias-controlled multiplex PCR. The paper's data handling went like this. Nucleated cell counts per sample were estimated from amplification of reference gene primers within the assay. To quantify the absolute abundance of each unique TCRbeta CDR3 rearrangement, sequence reads were collapsed and filtered. For each sample, productive Simpson clonality was calculated as the square root of Simpson's diversity index over productive rearrangements. In TCRdb, the immuneACCESS table is reduced to in-frame sequences with V and J assigned. These tables do not hold every clone; where another copy was compared, an unresolved V gene accounts for under half, and the others remain unexplained. For V, J and clone size, that table is used; D and trimming come from the DNA. This sample is represented by about 250,000 clones; roughly 80% of them were singletons. The ten most abundant clones make up more than 4% of the sample.

The clonotype comes from a man aged 40-50 years who had been exposed to COVID-19. Input material: PBMCs or T cells enriched from blood (not recorded which).

This receptor carries the CDR3 CATSDFRDTGELFF. The nucleotides are TGTGCCACCAGTGATTTCAGGGACACCGGGGAGCTGTTTTTT. The chain is made from TRBV24-1 and TRBJ2-2; tentative D gene TRBD1, with 5 bases matching. V is clipped by 1 base and J by 3 bases, and the sequence between their germline boundaries is 5 bases long. The CDR3, cysteine through phenylalanine, is 14 amino acids long. Solely the CDR3 DNA is kept, with 42 bases framed from the first base. Looking up the germline V gene yields CDR1 KGHDR and CDR2 SFDVKD.